These T cell receptor beta chains were read from a single sample in a study of blood T cells in healthy people across ages. TCRdb re-called the 5' RACE reads with MiXCR, one entry per CDR3 protein. The profile covers around 1,600,000 distinct CDR3 sequences, with roughly 43% appearing a single time and about 4% taken by the ten largest. Sequencing input: blood. The receptor set was obtained from a young woman in good health. Both conserved end residues are part of each CDR3. Fields, in order: V gene, clone size, D gene, J gene, CDR3 DNA, CDR3 protein. A D gene is named only where the DNA matches it firmly. A clone size is listed for some rows: how often the clone was seen (once, few, many), or a class if it is expanded.

TRBV15,NA,TRBD2,TRBJ2-1,TGTGCCACCAGCAGAGTCGGGGGGTGGAATGAGCAGTTCTTC,CATSRVGGWNEQFF
TRBV12-3/TRBV12-4,NA,TRBD1,TRBJ2-1,TGTGCCAGCAGTTTAGGGGACAGGGTAACCTTATGCAATGAGCAGTTCTTC,CASSLGDRVTLCNEQFF
TRBV6-2/TRBV6-3,NA,NA,TRBJ2-3,TGTGCCAGCAGCCCTCAAGGACCTTCTCTAACGCAGTATTTT,CASSPQGPSLTQYF
TRBV5-1,many,TRBD1,TRBJ2-1,TGCGCCAGCGCGGGACAGGGATACAATGAGCAGTTCTTC,CASAGQGYNEQFF
TRBV9,NA,TRBD2,TRBJ2-1,TGTGCCAGCAGCAACGGGGGGGCCTCCTACAATGAGCAGTTCTTC,CASSNGGASYNEQFF
TRBV7-9,NA,NA,TRBJ2-7,TGTGCCAGCAGCAACCCGACTATGGTTGGCGAGCAGTACTTC,CASSNPTMVGEQYF
TRBV28,few,NA,TRBJ2-4,TGTGCCAGCAGTCCGGAGAGGGAGCAGTACTTC,CASSPEREQYF
TRBV20-1,NA,NA,TRBJ2-3,TGCAGTGTGGGGGCAGGCATGAACACAGATACGCAGTATTTT,CSVGAGMNTDTQYF
TRBV7-2,NA,TRBD1,TRBJ2-3,TGTGCCGGCAGCCTAGTGACAGGGTTCGCAGATACGCAGTATTTT,CAGSLVTGFADTQYF
TRBV7-2,medium-sized,NA,TRBJ2-1,TGTGCCAGCAGCTTAGGGGAATTCCTTGAGCAGTTCTTC,CASSLGEFLEQFF
TRBV2,NA,TRBD2,TRBJ2-1,TGTGCCAGCAGTGATGCTAGCGGGGGGTATGAGCAGTTCTTC,CASSDASGGYEQFF
TRBV7-2,NA,NA,TRBJ2-2,TGTGCCAGCAGCTCCCAGTCCACCGGGGAGCTGTTTTTT,CASSSQSTGELFF
TRBV11-2,NA,TRBD2,TRBJ2-3,TGTGCCAGCAGCCCCCGATCGGCGGGGGTCCCTCAGTATTTT,CASSPRSAGVPQYF
TRBV20-1,NA,NA,TRBJ2-1,TGCAGTGCTAGCTCGGGACCCTCCTACAATGAGCAGTTCTTC,CSASSGPSYNEQFF
TRBV4-1,NA,TRBD2,TRBJ2-3,TGCGCCAGCAGCCAAGATCTAGCGACTAGCGGGGCGGGGAATACGCAGTATTTT,CASSQDLATSGAGNTQYF
TRBV10-3,few,NA,TRBJ1-1,TGTGCCATCAGTGAGTCAGGGGGAGCTTTCTTT,CAISESGGAFF
TRBV7-8,few,NA,TRBJ2-1,TGTGCCACTCGGTCGCGCCGAGTCCGGGGCTCCTACAATGAGCAGTTCTTC,CATRSRRVRGSYNEQFF
TRBV20-1,few,NA,TRBJ1-1,TGCAGTGCTAGAGAGGACAGTTTCGCCACTGAAGCTTTCTTT,CSAREDSFATEAFF
TRBV27,NA,NA,TRBJ2-5,TGTGCCAGCAGTCTCCGGGGCCAAAACCAGCAGTACTTC,CASSLRGQNQQYF
TRBV7-2,NA,NA,TRBJ1-2,TGTGCCAGCAGCTTACTTCCGGTTTCGGATGGCTACACCTTC,CASSLLPVSDGYTF